These 29 T cell receptor beta chains were sequenced from one sample in a study of blood T cell repertoires in COVID-19. Clones were sequenced by immunoSEQ multiplex PCR, and TCRdb holds only the in-frame ones, with some missing. The table shows about 190,000 clones, with roughly 85% occurring only once. The material sequenced was peripheral blood. These receptors were collected from a man aged 55 to 69 with active or convalescent COVID-19.

This clone appeared once. The rearrangement uses TRBV18 and TRBJ2-2; 10 bases align to TRBD2. Trimming at V came to 1 base and at J to 7 bases, leaving 3 bases not matched to a gene. The CDR3 totals 15 residues. Germline V gives CDR1 KGHSH, CDR2 LQKENI. CDR3 in amino acids: CASSPLGTSVGELFF. The CDR3 region has the DNA TGTGCCAGCTCACCACTAGGGACTAGCGTCGGGGAGCTGTTTTTT.

V gene TRBV10-3 combines with J gene TRBJ1-4; tentatively, D is TRBD1 (5 bases). This CDR3 is built from 16 residues. V lost 0 bases, J lost 8 bases, and 16 bases lay in between. Germline V gene lookup returns CDR1 ENHRY and CDR2 SYGVKD. The CDR3 bases are TGTGCCATCAGTGAGTCCATAGGGGATCCAGACGAAAAACTGTTTTTT. Translation: CAISESIGDPDEKLFF.

V and J are TRBV19 and TRBJ1-5; TRBD1 matches 10 bases. Unmatched junction bases numbered 6, after V lost 7 bases and J lost 0 bases. Germline assignment: CDR1 LNHDA and CDR2 SQIVND (reference sequence). This CDR3 is 16 amino acids long. The CDR3 coding sequence is TGTGCCAGTATCCAGGGACAGGGGATTAGCAATCAGCCCCAGCATTTT. The encoded protein is CASIQGQGISNQPQHF.

The chain carries TRBV18 and TRBJ1-5; D unresolved. The V end lost 3 bases, the J end lost 2 bases, and 8 bases lay between the germline ends. The V gene's germline CDR1 is KGHSH and CDR2 LQKENI. The CDR3 is made up of 14 amino acids. This CDR3 reads CASSPQRGNQPQHF. DNA of the CDR3: TGTGCCAGCTCACCGCAGAGGGGCAATCAGCCCCAGCATTTT.

This clone showed up just once. The rearrangement joins TRBV19 to TRBJ1-6; no definite D call. This CDR3 region has 14 residues. Germline assignment: CDR1 LNHDA and CDR2 SQIVND (reference sequence). V was shortened by 5 bases and J by 0 bases, with 5 bases between the two germline ends. This CDR3 reads CASSRGSYNSPLHF. The CDR3 DNA sequence: TGTGCCAGTAGTCGGGGCTCCTATAATTCACCCCTCCACTTT.

The chain joins TRBV19 to TRBJ2-7; no clear D. From germline, CDR1 is LNHDA and CDR2 SQIVND (reference sequence). Trimming took off 4 bases at V and 2 bases at J, with 3 bases between the two ends. The CDR3 has 11 residues. The DNA for the CDR3 is TGTGCCAGTAGTACGGCCTACGAGCAGTACTTC. Protein sequence: CASSTAYEQYF.

The rearrangement uses TRBV19 and TRBJ1-4; D is possibly TRBD1 (5 bases). CDR1 LNHDA and CDR2 SQIVND come from the germline V gene (reference sequence). V was trimmed by 4 bases and J by 0 bases, leaving 15 bases between them. CDR3 length: 17 residues. CDR3 amino acids: CASSTSRRGATNEKLFF. In nucleotides, the CDR3 is TGTGCCAGTAGTACCTCGCGGAGGGGTGCAACTAATGAAAAACTGTTTTTT. Supplemented by reference TRBV19 and TRBJ1-4, the full variable domain reads DGGITQSPKYLFRKEGQNVTLSCEQNLNHDAMYWYRQDPGQGLRLIYYSQIVNDFQKGDIAEGYSVSREKKESFPLTVTSAQKNPTAFYLCASSTSRRGATNEKLFFGSGTQLSVL.

The chain is built from TRBV12-5 and TRBJ1-2; D is perhaps TRBD1 (5 bases). This CDR3 has 16 amino acids. Germline V gene data show CDR1 as LGHNT and CDR2 as FRNRAP. With 0 bases removed from V and 4 bases from J, the gap between germline ends came to 15 bases. The DNA for the CDR3 is TGTGCTAGTGGTTTGGTATCGGGGGGACTACTCTATGGCTACACCTTC. It specifies CASGLVSGGLLYGYTF.

The V call is TRBV19, the J call TRBJ2-7, with unresolved D. Per the germline V gene, CDR1 is LNHDA and CDR2 is SQIVND (reference sequence). The CDR3 runs to 11 residues. The V end lost 10 bases, the J end lost 6 bases, and 13 bases lay between the germline ends. The CDR3 loop reads CATGHGPEQYF. CDR3 nucleotide sequence: TGTGCCACTGGGCACGGTCCCGAGCAGTACTTC.

The V call is TRBV2, the J call TRBJ2-5; no reliable D call. Per germline, CDR1 SNHLY and CDR2 FYNNEI. V dropped 1 base and J dropped 4 bases, with 10 bases sitting between them. CDR3 length: 14 amino acids. The CDR3 DNA sequence: TGTGCCAGCAGTGAAGGTCGCAGAAGAGAGACCCAGTACTTC. Protein sequence: CASSEGRRRETQYF.

The J gene is TRBJ1-2, the V gene TRBV5-6; 12 bases are shared with TRBD1. The CDR3 has 19 residues. Germline assignment: CDR1 SGHDT and CDR2 YYEEEE. Germline trimming cut 0 bases from V and 7 bases from J; bases unmatched to any gene: 16. This CDR3 reads CASSLVYGTGGFQLSGYTF. The CDR3, as DNA: TGTGCCAGCAGCTTGGTATACGGGACAGGGGGCTTTCAACTGAGTGGCTACACCTTC.

The chain is built from TRBV6-5 and TRBJ1-6; D perhaps matches TRBD1 (6 bases). The CDR3 sequence is 16 residues long. Germline V gives CDR1 MNHEY, CDR2 SVGAGI. The ends were cut back, 6 bases at V and 6 bases at J, with 18 bases in the middle. The CDR3 DNA follows: TGTGCCAGCAGATACGGACAGATCGGTCCTAATTCACCCCTCCACTTT. This gives the protein CASRYGQIGPNSPLHF.

V and J are TRBV9 and TRBJ1-1; D is undetermined. Per germline, CDR1 SGDLS and CDR2 YYNGEE. The CDR3 loop spans 13 amino acids. Trimming pared 3 bases from V and 7 bases from J, leaving 13 bases between. CDR3 nucleotides: TGTGCCAGCAGCGCGTTCCCCGGGGATGAAGCTTTCTTT. The encoded protein is CASSAFPGDEAFF.

This clone was seen a handful of times. The chain carries TRBV7-3 and TRBJ1-1, with 9 positions matching TRBD1. CDR3 length: 15 residues. Germline values: CDR1 SGHTA, CDR2 FQGTGA. Unmatched junction bases numbered 8, after V lost 4 bases and J lost 5 bases. Here the CDR3 reads CASSSTGGLRTEAFF. In DNA form, the CDR3 reads TGTGCCAGCAGCTCAACAGGGGGCTTGAGGACTGAAGCTTTCTTT.

The V gene is TRBV19, the J gene TRBJ2-1, with TRBD2 matching 11 bases. The CDR3 is 16 amino acids. Germline V gene sequence: CDR1 LNHDA, CDR2 SQIVND (reference sequence). With 5 bases clipped from V and 4 bases from J, the junction kept 7 bases outside the gene matches. The CDR3 protein is CASSPLLAGAYNEQFF. The CDR3 DNA is TGTGCCAGTAGTCCATTACTAGCGGGGGCTTACAATGAGCAGTTCTTC.

The gene calls are TRBV3-1 (or the pseudogene TRBV3-2) and TRBJ1-3, with 9 bases lining up with TRBD1. From germline, CDR1 is LGHDT and CDR2 YNNKEL (reference sequence). The J segment lost 3 bases and the V segment lost 4 bases, leaving 4 bases of the junction unmatched. The CDR3 contains 15 residues. The DNA for the CDR3 is TGTGCCAGCAGCCTACAGGGGGCGCGTGGAAACACCATATATTTT. Its protein product is CASSLQGARGNTIYF.

The V and J genes are TRBV27 and TRBJ1-2; TRBD1 aligns across 7 bases. The V gene's germline CDR1 is MNHEY and CDR2 SMNVEV (reference sequence). This CDR3 spans 14 amino acids. The ends lost 6 bases at V and 6 bases at J; junction bases unmatched: 10. CDR3 bases: TGTGCCAGCAGCAGGACAGGCCTACGGAATGGCTACACCTTC. Its protein product is CASSRTGLRNGYTF.

The gene calls are TRBV6-5 and TRBJ2-7; D is unclear. Germline-derived CDR1 and CDR2 are MNHEY and SVGAGI. Trimming cost V 6 bases and J 9 bases, with 18 bases left between them. The length of the CDR3 is 13 residues. The DNA for the CDR3 is TGTGCCAGCAGCGCAAAGGCACTGACGGGGCAGTACTTC. Translated, it gives CASSAKALTGQYF.

The DNA for the CDR3 is TGTGCCAGCAGCCTATCCCAGGGGGTAAGGAAGACCTACTTC. Encoded protein: CASSLSQGVRKTYF. The V gene is TRBV7-9, the J gene TRBJ2-7, with 7 bases that match TRBD1. Looked up from germline, CDR1 is SEHNR and CDR2 is FQNEAQ (reference sequence). V shed 5 bases and J 13 bases; nucleotides not matched to a gene: 17. The CDR3 extends over 14 amino acids.

V usage is TRBV7-9 and J usage is TRBJ2-7; D is perhaps TRBD1 (5 bases). V shed 1 base and J shed 3 bases, with 13 bases lying between them. This CDR3 region has 15 residues. CDR1 and CDR2 from the germline V gene are SEHNR and FQNEAQ (reference sequence). The CDR3 spells CASSLETVGFYEQYF. The CDR3 nucleotides read TGTGCCAGCAGCTTAGAGACAGTGGGTTTCTACGAGCAGTACTTC. Looking up the rest from reference TRBV7-9 and TRBJ2-7 gives the full variable domain: DTGVSQNPRHKITKRGQNVTFRCDPISEHNRLYWYRQTLGQGPEFLTYFQNEAQLEKSRLLSDRFSAERPKGSFSTLEIQRTEQGDSAMYLCASSLETVGFYEQYFGPGTRLTVT.

The sample holds a few counts of this clone. J is TRBJ1-2 and V is TRBV7-9, with D perhaps matching TRBD1 (6 bases). Germline V gene sequence: CDR1 SEHNR, CDR2 FQNEAQ (reference sequence). Trimming took 5 bases from V and 7 from J, leaving 20 bases between them. This CDR3 spans 15 amino acids. The CDR3 DNA reads TGTGCCAGCAGCCCACGGGACACTCCACAGGGTGGCTACACCTTC. Its translation is CASSPRDTPQGGYTF.

As regards this clone: The junction differs from germline at one of its ends, possibly a read error. The chain couples TRBV7-2 to TRBJ2-4; 9 nucleotides align to TRBD1. The germline CDR1 and CDR2 sequences are SGHTA and FQGNSA. The CDR3 contains 15 residues. The CDR3 loop reads CASSIAPTGGNIQYF. The CDR3 DNA is TGTGCCAGCAGCATAGCCCCGACAGGGGGAAACATTCAGTACTTC.

This chain joins TRBV19 and TRBJ1-1, with D tentatively TRBD1 (6 bases). The ends were cut back, 6 bases at V and 1 base at J, with 12 bases in the middle. The CDR3 length is 14 residues. Per germline, CDR1 LNHDA and CDR2 SQIVND (reference sequence). The CDR3 DNA sequence: TGTGCCAGTAGAGGGGGGGCCGGGAACACTGAAGCTTTCTTT. Protein product: CASRGGAGNTEAFF.

The chain recombines TRBV2 with TRBJ1-3, with D unresolved. The CDR3 is made up of 14 amino acids. Trimming shortened V by 4 bases and J by 0 bases, and 7 bases separated the two germline ends. Germline values: CDR1 SNHLY, CDR2 FYNNEI. The CDR3 nucleotides are TGTGCCAGCAGTGGTAATCCCTCTGGAAACACCATATATTTT. This translates into CASSGNPSGNTIYF.

The rearrangement uses TRBV11-2 and TRBJ2-3; TRBD2 matches at 9 bases. The CDR3 consists of 18 residues. Unmatched junction bases numbered 10, after V lost 1 base and J lost 2 bases. The germline gives CDR1 SGHAT, CDR2 FQNNGV. CDR3 region: CASSLGGGSGGPTDTQYF. Here the CDR3 DNA reads TGTGCCAGCAGCTTAGGTGGGGGAAGCGGGGGGCCCACAGATACGCAGTATTTT. Full variable domain (outside the CDR3, taken from reference TRBV11-2 and TRBJ2-3): EAGVAQSPRYKIIEKRQSVAFWCNPISGHATLYWYQQILGQGPKLLIQFQNNGVVDDSQLPKDRFSAERLKGVDSTLKIQPAKLEDSAVYLCASSLGGGSGGPTDTQYFGPGTRLTVL.

V and J are TRBV24-1 and TRBJ2-1, with a weak D call TRBD1 (6 bases). Trimming shortened V by 4 bases and J by 5 bases, and 14 bases separated the two germline ends. The CDR3 contains 15 residues. Germline CDR1 reads KGHDR; CDR2 reads SFDVKD. Here the CDR3 DNA reads TGTGCCACCAGTGACCCACGGTCAGGGGACAATGAGCAGTTCTTC. Translating gives CATSDPRSGDNEQFF.

The V and J genes are TRBV7-3 and TRBJ2-1, with TRBD1 identical over 8 bases. The length of the CDR3 is 13 residues. From germline, CDR1 is SGHTA and CDR2 FQGTGA. V gave up 5 bases and J gave up 5 bases; unmatched junction bases: 2. The CDR3 bases are TGTGCCAGCAGCACGGACAGGGACAATGAGCAGTTCTTC. It encodes CASSTDRDNEQFF.

The V call is TRBV6-6, the J call TRBJ1-2, with D perhaps TRBD1 (6 bases). This CDR3 has 13 amino acids. The germline V gene encodes CDR1 MNHNY and CDR2 SVGAGI (reference sequence). The V end lost 6 bases, the J end lost 3 bases, and 11 bases lay between the germline ends. The CDR3 is CASSPTGDYGYTF. The CDR3, as DNA: TGTGCCAGCAGCCCGACAGGTGACTATGGCTACACCTTC.

CDR3 coding DNA: TGTGCCAGCAGCTTAGACCCACTTCGGAGCACTGAAGCTTTCTTT. Protein product: CASSLDPLRSTEAFF. V usage is TRBV7-3 and J usage is TRBJ1-1; D call uncertain. Trimming took off 2 bases at V and 4 bases at J, with 14 bases between the two ends. This CDR3 is 15 amino acids long. The V gene's germline CDR1 is SGHTA and CDR2 FQGTGA.